This T cell receptor (beta chain) was found in a study of neurological immune-mediated disorders (dated by TCRdb to about 2019). Context from the whole study: Among the 34 multiple sclerosis patients, relapsing-remitting MS accounted for about 31 and secondary progressive MS accounted for 3. The cohort comprised roughly 65 subjects: roughly 15 HAM/TSP patients, 34 multiple sclerosis patients and around 20 healthy controls. The 90 to 110 TCR-beta libraries covered PBMC samples along with longitudinal samples, technical triplicates, and paired sorted CD4+ and CD8+ T-cell subsets. Using UMI-based sequencing, the study compared peripheral blood TCR-beta repertoires from patients with HTLV-I-associated myelopathy (HAM/TSP), patients with multiple sclerosis, and healthy controls. What the study reported, not specific to this receptor: The MS cluster showed no association with clinical or MRI features, and the authors stated that larger cohorts are needed. Expanded clones from different subjects shared no identical CDR3 amino acid sequences, which suggests that TCR-beta repertoires were private in all groups. Phylogenetic analysis grouped repertoires from 18 of 34 MS patients into a cluster of related CDR3 sequences, suggesting a possible repertoire-level signature. TCR clonal expansion was greatest in HAM/TSP patients and smallest in MS patients, who ranked below even healthy controls.

cDNA was synthesized by template-switch 5'RACE using a primer with a 10-nucleotide random unique molecular identifier that tagged each TCR transcript. Over 180 million TCR-beta sequences, covering 15-18 subjects, were produced in each sequencing run. Total RNA was extracted with the RNeasy kit. TCR-beta VDJ regions were amplified with primers for the TCR constant region and the 5'RACE anchor, using the KAPA Real-time Library Amplification kit. A first PCR added sample indexes and Illumina adaptors, and a second PCR then raised library yield. After Ampure bead purification, the TCR product of roughly 650 bp was size-selected on a 2% E-gel SizeSelection system. Library quality was checked on a Bioanalyzer, concentration was measured with Qubit, and libraries were quantified with the Kapa Library Quantification kit before pooling. Libraries were sequenced paired-end 2 x 150 bp on an Illumina HiSeq 2500. To increase sequence diversity, about 23-30% phiX was spiked into each library pool. The study's own analysis went as follows. Quality-filtered reads were processed with the UMI-based MiGEC pipeline, and over 90% of raw TCR sequences were removed by the MiGEC pipeline during error correction. IMGT germline references were used for aligning VDJ genes, and each clonotype was defined as a unique CDR3 amino acid sequence together with its V-J genes. Clonal expansion, Shannon diversity and CDR3 relatedness (CalcPairwiseDistances, ClusterSamples) were evaluated with VDJtools, and phylogenetic trees were built with CLCbio workbench. Using coefficient-of-variation modelling across technical triplicates, the study counted a clone as expanded if it had at least 8 unique UMIs. TCRdb reran the public reads through fastp at Q25 and MiXCR, keeping productive beta chains. Rows merge per CDR3 protein into single entries with the most common DNA and genes. None of the V and J calls come from the authors' own analysis; TCRdb made them. Present in this sample are roughly 40,000 distinct CDR3 sequences, 2.5% of which were seen just once. 2% to 2.5% of the sample is taken by the ten largest.

Unsorted PBMC libraries were generated from 2 million PBMCs stored in RNAlater at -80 °C until RNA extraction. The multiple sclerosis patients were enrolled in a US clinical protocol that used magnetic resonance imaging to evaluate disease progression. Peripheral blood was subjected to Ficoll-Hypaque density gradient centrifugation to isolate PBMCs, which were then cryopreserved in liquid nitrogen. Trimming removed 1 base from V and 2 bases from J, leaving 10 bases between the germline ends. The CDR3 spans 15 residues, from the cysteine through the phenylalanine. Just the 45-base CDR3 DNA is kept, in frame starting at base 1. CDR1 SGHRS and CDR2 YFSETQ are derived from the germline V gene. This clonotype was recorded at least ten times. Which antigen it targets is not known. Per-base quality was not reported, and no clone a single base away is much larger than it.

This TCR derives from a man aged 45-65 years with multiple sclerosis. Sequencing was done on a sample of PBMCs. The sequence links TRBV5-1 to TRBJ2-1; the D segment is perhaps TRBD1 or TRBD2, each sharing 5 matched bases. The CDR3 loop reads CASSLMGDPYNEQFF. The DNA reads as follows: TGCGCCAGCAGCTTGATGGGGGATCCCTACAATGAGCAGTTCTTC.